The sequence of this TCR beta chain was determined in a study of blood T cells in healthy people across ages. Overall study findings and caveats: Strongly correlated with naive T cell percentage was TCR beta diversity. The study found more naive CD4+ cells and higher diversity in long-lived than aged donors.

Sample-barcoded 5' priming and a J-beta primer mix drove a second PCR of 7 to 11 cycles. One entry per CDR3 protein results from TCRdb running MiXCR on the 5' RACE reads. The table shows 550,000 to 700,000 distinct CDR3 sequences, with 27% occurring only once. Notes on this clonotype: Its specificity is unknown.

From germline, CDR1 is LGHDT and CDR2 YNNKEL (reference sequence). CDR3 length: 13 residues. Sequenced sample: blood. The V and J genes are TRBV3-1 and TRBJ2-1; D might be TRBD1 (6 bases). The closer fit of TRBJ2-5 to the DNA end suggests the J call may be wrong. This TCR came from a woman in her 70s in good health. The CDR3 sequence is CASTTGSLWTQYF. In DNA, the CDR3 is TGTGCCAGTACTACAGGGTCCTTATGGACCCAGTACTTC.